A selection of T cell receptor beta chains follows, all from one sample in a study of human T cells and chemical hapten exposure. One entry per CDR3 protein, called by TCRdb with MiXCR from the RACE reads. The table shows about 56,000 distinct CDR3 sequences, with approximately 9.3% occurring only once. The sample in question was whole blood, obtained in connection with sensitization to the hapten diphenylcyclopropenone (DPC). The receptors come from a woman aged 40 to 55 with alopecia areata. Some clones in this sample may be carry-over from other donors' samples. Each CDR3 is given with its conserved first and last residue. A D gene is named only where the DNA matches it firmly. Size tells how often a clone was seen (once, few, many) or the class of an expanded clone, and some rows leave it out.

v_gene: TRBV12-3/TRBV12-4; abundance: many; j_gene: TRBJ1-4; len: 14; d_gene: -; CDR3nt: TGTGCCAGCAGCCTCAGGACAGAAAATGAAAAACTGTTTTTT; CDR3aa: CASSLRTENEKLFF
v_gene: TRBV12-2; abundance: few; j_gene: TRBJ1-1; len: 14; d_gene: -; CDR3nt: TGTGCAAGTCGCTTAGCGGAGGTACACACTGAAGCTTTCTTT; CDR3aa: CASRLAEVHTEAFF
v_gene: TRBV20-1; abundance: -; j_gene: TRBJ1-1; len: 12; d_gene: TRBD1; CDR3nt: TGCAGTGCCCCGGACAGGGGAACTGAAGCTTTCTTT; CDR3aa: CSAPDRGTEAFF
v_gene: TRBV14; abundance: -; j_gene: TRBJ1-2; len: 14; d_gene: -; CDR3nt: TGTGCCAGCAGCCAAGAGGCGGGAAACTATGGCTACACCTTC; CDR3aa: CASSQEAGNYGYTF
v_gene: TRBV30; abundance: many; j_gene: TRBJ1-5; len: 15; d_gene: -; CDR3nt: TGTGCCTGGAGTCCTATGGGACATAGCAATCAGCCCCAGCATTTT; CDR3aa: CAWSPMGHSNQPQHF
v_gene: TRBV7-2; abundance: -; j_gene: TRBJ2-5; len: 15; d_gene: TRBD2; CDR3nt: TGTGCCAGCAGCTCACTAGCGGGAGGCGGAGAGACCCAGTACTTC; CDR3aa: CASSSLAGGGETQYF
v_gene: TRBV5-4; abundance: few; j_gene: TRBJ2-5; len: 15; d_gene: TRBD1; CDR3nt: TGTGCCAGCAGCCACGGACAGGAAAACCAAGAGACCCAGTACTTC; CDR3aa: CASSHGQENQETQYF
v_gene: TRBV5-1; abundance: many; j_gene: TRBJ1-2; len: 14; d_gene: -; CDR3nt: TGCGCCAGCAGCAAGTCCCAGGGTAGTAGTGGCTACACCTTC; CDR3aa: CASSKSQGSSGYTF
v_gene: TRBV6-1; abundance: many; j_gene: TRBJ2-5; len: 14; d_gene: TRBD2; CDR3nt: TGTGCCAGCAGCGTAGCGGGGGGGCAAGAGACCCAGTACTTC; CDR3aa: CASSVAGGQETQYF
v_gene: TRBV4-1; abundance: many; j_gene: TRBJ1-1; len: 14; d_gene: -; CDR3nt: TGCGCCAGCAGCCAAGAGTCAGGGGTGGCTGAAGCTTTCTTT; CDR3aa: CASSQESGVAEAFF
v_gene: TRBV6-2/TRBV6-3; abundance: few; j_gene: TRBJ2-2; len: 15; d_gene: -; CDR3nt: TGTGCCAGCAGTCCCCGGGGAGACAACACCGGGGAGCTGTTTTTT; CDR3aa: CASSPRGDNTGELFF
v_gene: TRBV3-1; abundance: few; j_gene: TRBJ1-5; len: 14; d_gene: -; CDR3nt: TGTGCCAGCAGCCAAGGGGGGGGAAGACAGCCCCAGCATTTT; CDR3aa: CASSQGGGRQPQHF
v_gene: TRBV29-1; abundance: few; j_gene: TRBJ1-4; len: 13; d_gene: TRBD1; CDR3nt: TGCAGCGTAGACGGACAGGGAGACGAAAAACTGTTTTTT; CDR3aa: CSVDGQGDEKLFF
v_gene: TRBV9; abundance: -; j_gene: TRBJ1-6; len: 14; d_gene: -; CDR3nt: TGTGCCAGCAGCTCACTACAGATGGTTTCACCCCTCCACTTT; CDR3aa: CASSSLQMVSPLHF
v_gene: TRBV7-9; abundance: few; j_gene: TRBJ1-1; len: 14; d_gene: -; CDR3nt: TGTGCCAGCAGCCTAAGTACAGGGAACACTGAAGCTTTCTTT; CDR3aa: CASSLSTGNTEAFF
v_gene: TRBV4-1; abundance: many; j_gene: TRBJ2-1; len: 15; d_gene: -; CDR3nt: TGCGCCAGCAGCCAAGTTACAGGGTTCTACAATGAGCAGTTCTTC; CDR3aa: CASSQVTGFYNEQFF
v_gene: TRBV2; abundance: -; j_gene: TRBJ1-4; len: 15; d_gene: -; CDR3nt: TGTGCCAGCAGCTTCGCCGGGGGAACTAATGAAAAACTGTTTTTT; CDR3aa: CASSFAGGTNEKLFF
v_gene: TRBV6-4; abundance: many; j_gene: TRBJ2-2; len: 16; d_gene: -; CDR3nt: TGTGCCAGCAGTGACTCCCGGGACTCTGACACCGGGGAGCTGTTTTTT; CDR3aa: CASSDSRDSDTGELFF
v_gene: TRBV27; abundance: many; j_gene: TRBJ1-2; len: 13; d_gene: TRBD1; CDR3nt: TGTGCCAGCAGCGGACAGGATATGTATGGCTACACCTTC; CDR3aa: CASSGQDMYGYTF
v_gene: TRBV27; abundance: many; j_gene: TRBJ1-6; len: 13; d_gene: -; CDR3nt: TGTGCCAGCAGGGCAGCCTATAATTCACCCCTCCACTTT; CDR3aa: CASRAAYNSPLHF
v_gene: TRBV9; abundance: -; j_gene: TRBJ1-2; len: 16; d_gene: -; CDR3nt: TGTGCCAGCAGCGTAGCTGTCCAGGGAGGCAACTATGGCTACACCTTC; CDR3aa: CASSVAVQGGNYGYTF
v_gene: TRBV5-6; abundance: many; j_gene: TRBJ1-5; len: 17; d_gene: -; CDR3nt: TGTGCCAGCAGCTTGTTCGGGCCTGGGGGGAGCAATCAGCCCCAGCATTTT; CDR3aa: CASSLFGPGGSNQPQHF
v_gene: TRBV2; abundance: many; j_gene: TRBJ2-1; len: 12; d_gene: TRBD1; CDR3nt: TGTGCCAGCAGGTCACAGGGGGGTGAGCAGTTCTTC; CDR3aa: CASRSQGGEQFF